Shown below are 8 T cell receptor beta chains from a single sample sequenced in a study of long-term antiretroviral therapy in people with HIV (dated by TCRdb to between 2022 and 2023). The immunoSEQ hsTCRB v3.0 assay was used at survey level resolution to sequence the TRB variable region. TCRdb provides this immuneACCESS table in a form limited to in-frame rearrangements. Some clones are lacking; in checked studies, under half of them reflect an unresolved V gene, and why the rest are absent is not known. The sample contains around 30,000 clones, roughly 84% of them found a single time. The ten top clones hold 7% to 9% of the sample. The sample in question was unsorted PBMCs, obtained 3 years after starting antiretroviral therapy. These receptors were obtained from a man aged 40-50 years with HIV.

The chain recombines TRBV19 with TRBJ1-5; a weak D match, TRBD1 (6 bases). Germline assignment: CDR1 LNHDA and CDR2 SQIVND (reference sequence). The CDR3 contains 13 residues. Trimming removed 5 bases at V and 3 bases at J, with 8 bases between. DNA for the CDR3: TGTGCCAGTAGTTGGGGGCCCAATCAGCCCCAGCATTTT. Protein product: CASSWGPNQPQHF.

The chain carries TRBV5-4 and TRBJ1-2; 8 nucleotides align to TRBD1. CDR1 is SGHNT and CDR2 is YYREEE in the germline V gene (reference sequence). The CDR3 is 15 residues long. After removal of 3 bases from V and 2 bases from J, the junction contained 6 bases not matched to a gene. The CDR3 DNA reads TGTGCCAGCAGCTCGCCTTACAGGGGGAACTATGGCTACACCTTC. This encodes CASSSPYRGNYGYTF.

The J gene is TRBJ1-3, the V gene TRBV5-6; 8 bases fit TRBD1. This CDR3 has 15 amino acids. Per germline, CDR1 SGHDT and CDR2 YYEEEE. Trimming cost V 4 bases and J 0 bases; bases outside gene matches: 3. The CDR3 DNA reads as TGTGCCAGCAGCCCCGGGACAGGCTCTGGAAACACCATATATTTT. Translated, it gives CASSPGTGSGNTIYF.

The chain uses TRBV19 and TRBJ2-7, with 8 bases fitting TRBD1. The CDR3 consists of 15 residues. Trimming at V came to 6 bases and at J to 4 bases, leaving 11 bases not matched to a gene. Germline CDR1 LNHDA, CDR2 SQIVND (reference sequence). CDR3 loop: CASRPGQGRRYEQYF. The CDR3 DNA follows: TGTGCCAGTAGGCCAGGACAGGGAAGACGTTACGAGCAGTACTTC. Combining the CDR3 with reference TRBV19 and TRBJ2-7 gives the whole variable domain DGGITQSPKYLFRKEGQNVTLSCEQNLNHDAMYWYRQDPGQGLRLIYYSQIVNDFQKGDIAEGYSVSREKKESFPLTVTSAQKNPTAFYLCASRPGQGRRYEQYFGPGTRLTVT.

J is TRBJ2-3 and V is TRBV29-1; TRBD1 matches at 8 bases. V shed 6 bases and J 4 bases; nucleotides not matched to a gene: 12. The CDR3 has 15 residues. Germline CDR1 reads SQVTM; CDR2 reads ANQGSEA. The CDR3 protein is CSVPRAGGSSDTQYF. The CDR3 DNA follows: TGCAGCGTCCCTCGGGCAGGGGGCTCATCAGATACGCAGTATTTT.

The CDR3 protein is CASSRGQGITEAFF. Written as DNA, the CDR3 is TGTGCCAGCAGCCGGGGACAGGGGATCACTGAAGCTTTCTTT. The chain has TRBV11-2 and TRBJ1-1; 10 bases map to TRBD1. V lost 5 bases and J lost 4; bases outside the gene matches: 4. The CDR3 extends over 14 amino acids. In germline, CDR1 is SGHAT, CDR2 FQNNGV.

This clone has just a few counts. This sequence joins TRBV14 and TRBJ1-3; D might be TRBD1 (6 bases). The CDR3 has 16 amino acids. V dropped 1 base and J dropped 1 base, with 11 bases sitting between them. Germline V gene lookup returns CDR1 SGHDN and CDR2 FVKESK. The CDR3: CASSQVQGGSGNTIYF. The CDR3 region has the DNA TGTGCCAGCAGCCAAGTACAGGGTGGTTCTGGAAACACCATATATTTT.

The chain employs TRBV13 and TRBJ2-6; tentative D call: TRBD1 (6 bases). The CDR3 runs to 16 residues. The germline CDR1 and CDR2 sequences are PRHDT and FYEKMQ (reference sequence). Trimming cost V 6 bases and J 0 bases, with 12 bases left between them. CDR3 residues: CASSSGTPSGANVLTF. DNA of the CDR3: TGTGCCAGCAGTTCCGGGACACCCTCTGGGGCCAACGTCCTGACTTTC. The whole variable domain, filled in from reference TRBV13 and TRBJ2-6, reads AAGVIQSPRHLIKEKRETATLKCYPIPRHDTVYWYQQGPGQDPQFLISFYEKMQSDKGSIPDRFSAQQFSDYHSELNMSSLELGDSALYFCASSSGTPSGANVLTFGAGSRLTVL.